This T cell receptor (beta chain) was identified during a study of post-analysis software for immune sequencing data. Overall study findings and caveats: Samples prepared in the same batch strongly co-clustered by F measure. Comparison of patients with controls showed five or six TRBV segments more frequent in patients, TRBV5-6, TRBV5-1 and TRBV20-1 among them.

The CDR3 is 15 amino acids. V was pared by 5 bases and J by 4 bases, with 11 bases of the junction left unmatched. In germline, CDR1 is SGHAT, CDR2 FQNNGV. A remark on this clonotype: What it recognizes is unknown.

Unique molecular identifiers tagged the TCR beta cDNA libraries. TCRdb passed the PCR reads through MiXCR, listing each CDR3 protein once. The sample lists roughly 730,000 distinct CDR3 sequences, less than 35% seen once, with approximately 0.6% in the top ten. This sequence was found in a girl under 18 with multiple sclerosis. The V and J genes are TRBV11-2 and TRBJ2-7, with TRBD2 matching 7 bases. The specimen was blood. CDR3 sequence (DNA): TGTGCCAGCAGCGATGTGGGAGGGCCGCGGTACGAGCAGTACTTC. As protein: CASSDVGGPRYEQYF.